This T cell receptor (beta chain) was profiled in a study of blood T cell repertoires in COVID-19. The repertoire was sequenced with immunoSEQ multiplex PCR; TCRdb's copy has only in-frame clones and lacks some. The data hold some 110,000 clones, with 86% observed a single time. CDR1 is SGHDT and CDR2 is YYEEEE in the germline V gene. Trimming shortened V by 6 bases and J by 1 base, and 10 bases separated the two germline ends. The CDR3 totals 14 residues. This clone was seen once. The rearrangement uses TRBV5-6 and TRBJ2-2; TRBD1 is a possible D gene (6 bases). The source of this sequence is a man aged 70 or older who had recovered from COVID-19. The source material was peripheral blood. Here the CDR3 DNA reads TGTGCCAGCAAAGACAGGATGAACACCGGGGAGCTGTTTTTT. It encodes CASKDRMNTGELFF.